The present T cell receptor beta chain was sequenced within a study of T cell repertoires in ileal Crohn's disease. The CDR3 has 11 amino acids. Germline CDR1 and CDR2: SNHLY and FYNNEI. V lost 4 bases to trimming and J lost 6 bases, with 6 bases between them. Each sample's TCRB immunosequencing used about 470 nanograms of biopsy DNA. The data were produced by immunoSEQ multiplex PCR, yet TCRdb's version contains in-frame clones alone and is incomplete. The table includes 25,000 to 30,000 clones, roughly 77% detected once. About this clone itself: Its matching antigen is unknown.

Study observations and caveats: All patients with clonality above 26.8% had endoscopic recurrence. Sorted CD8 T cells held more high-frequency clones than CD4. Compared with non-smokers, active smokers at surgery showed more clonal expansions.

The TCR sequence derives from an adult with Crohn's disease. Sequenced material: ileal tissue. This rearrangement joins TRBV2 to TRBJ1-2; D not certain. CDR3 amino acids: CASSASDGYTF. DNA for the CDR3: TGTGCCAGCAGTGCGAGCGATGGCTACACCTTC.